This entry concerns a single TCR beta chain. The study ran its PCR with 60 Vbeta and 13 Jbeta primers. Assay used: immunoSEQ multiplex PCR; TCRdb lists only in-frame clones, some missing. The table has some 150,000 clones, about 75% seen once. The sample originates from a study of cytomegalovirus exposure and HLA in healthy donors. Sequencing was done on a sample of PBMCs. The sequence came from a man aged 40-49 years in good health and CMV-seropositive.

This CDR3 reads CASSLTGQGPHEQYF. As DNA, the CDR3 is TGTGCCAGCAGCTTAACCGGGCAGGGGCCGCACGAGCAGTACTTC. This rearrangement joins TRBV13 to TRBJ2-7; tentatively, D is TRBD1 (6 bases). In germline, CDR1 is PRHDT, CDR2 FYEKMQ (reference sequence). V lost 2 bases and J lost 5, with 16 bases in between. The CDR3 length is 15 residues.